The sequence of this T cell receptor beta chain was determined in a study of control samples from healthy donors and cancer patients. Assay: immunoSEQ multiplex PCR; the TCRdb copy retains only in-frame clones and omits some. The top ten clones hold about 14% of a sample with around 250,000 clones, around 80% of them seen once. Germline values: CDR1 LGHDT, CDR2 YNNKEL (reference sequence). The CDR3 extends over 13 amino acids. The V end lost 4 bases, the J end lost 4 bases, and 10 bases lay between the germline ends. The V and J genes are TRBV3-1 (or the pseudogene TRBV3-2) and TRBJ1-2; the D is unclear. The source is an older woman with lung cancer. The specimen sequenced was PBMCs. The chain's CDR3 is CASSPQARYGYTF. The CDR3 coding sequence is TGTGCCAGCAGCCCTCAGGCGCGCTATGGCTACACCTTC.